The entry below gives a single T cell receptor beta chain sequence along with its context. The source of the sample is a study of human T cells and chemical hapten exposure. About the study: A patient group, mainly female, showed alopecia areata, totalis or universalis.

The library tagged each cDNA molecule with unique molecular identifiers. From the RACE reads, TCRdb called clonotypes with MiXCR, one entry per CDR3 protein. The sample records 70,000 to 90,000 distinct CDR3 sequences, approximately 10% being singletons. Time point denoted: patch test 3, about 24 weeks after DPC sensitization. Indicated treatment: therapeutic diphenylcyclopropenone sensitization with weekly scalp DPC. The junction had 5 bases not matched to a gene; V was cut back by 4 bases and J by 3 bases. The germline gives CDR1 SQVTM, CDR2 ANQGSEA. This CDR3 is 13 amino acids long. Sequenced material: whole blood, taken in connection with sensitization to the hapten diphenylcyclopropenone (DPC). The gene calls are TRBV29-1 and TRBJ1-2; 7 nucleotides match TRBD1. This TCR was recovered from a woman aged 45-60 years with alopecia areata. Some clones in this sample may be carry-over from other donors' samples. In DNA, the CDR3 is TGCAGCGTTGTTGACAGGGCGGACTATGGCTACACCTTC. This gives the protein CSVVDRADYGYTF.